One T cell receptor beta chain is described in this entry. The target antigen is unknown. The PCR made use of 60 Vbeta and 13 Jbeta primers. Here immunoSEQ multiplex PCR was the method, and the copy in TCRdb shows in-frame clones only, minus some. The repertoire consists of 100,000 to 150,000 clones, with over 60% occurring once and the leading ten covering about 1%. The CDR3 runs 17 residues. Trimming at V came to 3 bases and at J to 2 bases, leaving 8 bases not matched to a gene. Germline values: CDR1 SGHVS, CDR2 FNYEAQ. This sample is part of a study of cytomegalovirus exposure and HLA in healthy donors. Regarding the study as a whole: When analyzed later, a missense DCLRE1C variant was found to be linked to TCR beta V- and J-gene trimming. A later analysis showed HLA-associated TCR beta chains outstripping equally common others in clonal expansion. The authors reported that TCR beta sequences could predict HLA-A and HLA-B alleles. These predictions were accurate for most subjects in the first cohort.

This sequence originates from a woman aged 55-69 years in good health and CMV-seronegative. The chain couples TRBV7-6 to TRBJ2-2; 8 bases match TRBD1. Material: PBMCs. CDR3 sequence reads: CASSLKRQGTNTGELFF. DNA of the CDR3: TGTGCCAGCAGCTTGAAACGACAGGGGACTAACACCGGGGAGCTGTTTTTT. Full variable domain (remainder filled in from reference TRBV7-6 and TRBJ2-2): GAGVSQSPRYKVTKRGQDVALRCDPISGHVSLYWYRQALGQGPEFLTYFNYEAQQDKSGLPNDRFSAERPEGSISTLTIQRTEQRDSAMYRCASSLKRQGTNTGELFFGEGSRLTVL.